A single sample is the source of the 16 T cell receptor beta chains below, sequenced in a study of technical replicates of blood from several donors. Method: immunoSEQ multiplex PCR; TCRdb's copy keeps in-frame clones and lacks some. The sample lists approximately 76,000 clones, roughly 97% occurring once. Sequenced material: T cells isolated from PBMCs. These receptors all stem from a human donor in good health.

V is TRBV27 and J is TRBJ2-3; D possibly corresponds to TRBD1 (6 bases). Germline lookup yields CDR1 MNHEY and CDR2 SMNVEV (reference sequence). The germline V and J ends were trimmed by 4 bases and 4 bases, with 15 bases remaining between them. The CDR3 sequence is 15 residues long. CDR3 coding DNA: TGTGCCAGCAGTTCGACCGACAGGTTTCCAGATACGCAGTATTTT. Encoded protein: CASSSTDRFPDTQYF.

The genes are TRBV10-3 and TRBJ1-2; TRBD1 is a possible D gene (6 bases). V lost 1 base and J lost 3, with 18 bases in between. The germline V gene encodes CDR1 ENHRY and CDR2 SYGVKD. This CDR3 is 17 amino acids long. CDR3 residues: CAISEFPPYTGHYGYTF. CDR3 coding DNA: TGTGCCATCAGTGAGTTTCCCCCTTACACAGGGCACTATGGCTACACCTTC.

This clone was detected once. The V and J genes are TRBV6-5 and TRBJ2-7; D possibly corresponds to TRBD2 (6 bases). Germline V CDR1 and CDR2: MNHEY, SVGAGI. The CDR3 runs 16 residues. With 4 bases removed from V and 0 bases from J, the gap between germline ends came to 16 bases. CDR3 DNA: TGTGCCAGCAGTTTGTTGCTAGCGCCGAGCTCCTACGAGCAGTACTTC. Translated: CASSLLLAPSSYEQYF.

The V call is TRBV4-1, the J call TRBJ2-7; tentative D call: TRBD2 (5 bases). This CDR3 is 17 amino acids long. Trimming took 3 bases from V and 9 from J, leaving 27 bases between them. Per the germline V gene, CDR1 is MGHRA and CDR2 is YSYEKL. The CDR3 region is CASSHVPGTSTRSAQYF. The CDR3 DNA sequence: TGCGCCAGCAGCCATGTACCGGGAACTTCAACTCGTTCGGCGCAGTACTTC.

The table lists this clone with a count of one. This sequence joins TRBV27 and TRBJ2-3; TRBD2 matches at 7 bases. Germline V gene sequence: CDR1 MNHEY, CDR2 SMNVEV (reference sequence). V lost 7 bases and J lost 0; bases outside the gene matches: 4. The CDR3 covers 14 residues. As DNA, the CDR3 is TGTGCCAGCAACGCGGGACTAAGCACAGATACGCAGTATTTT. Its protein product is CASNAGLSTDTQYF.

This chain uses TRBV19 with TRBJ2-7; D is unresolved. V was clipped by 4 bases and J by 3 bases, with 10 bases between them. CDR3 size: 13 residues. Germline V lookup: CDR1 LNHDA, CDR2 SQIVND (reference sequence). CDR3 amino acids: CASSTNPGYEQYF. The CDR3 DNA is TGTGCCAGTAGTACCAACCCGGGCTACGAGCAGTACTTC.

This chain joins TRBV7-9 and TRBJ2-3; TRBD2 is a possible D gene (6 bases). Trimming removed 1 base from V and 8 bases from J, with 7 bases in between. CDR3 size: 12 residues. The germline V gene encodes CDR1 SEHNR and CDR2 FQNEAQ (reference sequence). DNA of the CDR3: TGTGCCAGCAGCTTAGAGGGACTTACGCAGTATTTT. This encodes CASSLEGLTQYF.

The V call is TRBV7-6, the J call TRBJ2-1, with TRBD1 matching 9 bases. CDR1 is SGHVS and CDR2 is FNYEAQ in the germline V gene. The CDR3 has 16 residues. V trimming: 5 bases; J trimming: 3 bases; junction bases outside the gene matches: 8. CDR3 sequence reads: CASSPLTDRGYNEQFF. CDR3 coding DNA: TGTGCCAGCAGCCCTCTAACGGACAGGGGCTACAATGAGCAGTTCTTC. Combining the CDR3 with reference TRBV7-6 and TRBJ2-1 gives the whole variable domain GAGVSQSPRYKVTKRGQDVALRCDPISGHVSLYWYRQALGQGPEFLTYFNYEAQQDKSGLPNDRFSAERPEGSISTLTIQRTEQRDSAMYRCASSPLTDRGYNEQFFGPGTRLTVL.

V and J are TRBV5-4 and TRBJ2-5, with 7 bases lining up with TRBD1. Trimming removed 0 bases from V and 2 bases from J; junction bases left unmatched: 7. The CDR3 consists of 16 residues. Germline lookup yields CDR1 SGHNT and CDR2 YYREEE (reference sequence). The CDR3 sequence: CASSLGPRDSQETQYF. The DNA of the CDR3 is TGTGCCAGCAGCTTGGGCCCCCGGGACAGTCAAGAGACCCAGTACTTC.

A word on this clone: The junction departs from germline at one end; a sequencing error may be responsible. The chain recombines TRBV7-7 with TRBJ2-7, with D unclear. This CDR3 has 14 residues. In germline, CDR1 is SSHAT, CDR2 FNYEAQ (reference sequence). The CDR3 DNA reads as TGTGCTAGCAGCTTAGGCGACCGCACCGGGGAGCAGTACTTC. This sequence encodes CASSLGDRTGEQYF.

This chain links TRBV10-1 with TRBJ1-2; D may be TRBD1 (5 bases). Germline CDR1 is WNHNN and CDR2 is SYGVQD (reference sequence). The CDR3 is made up of 15 amino acids. The V and J ends lost 4 bases and 3 bases respectively, with 15 bases between them. This CDR3 is CASSANLDSDYGYTF. In DNA form, the CDR3 reads TGCGCCAGCAGTGCGAACCTCGACAGCGACTATGGCTACACCTTC.

The rearrangement joins TRBV10-3 to TRBJ2-5; TRBD2 matches at 9 bases. J lost 4 bases, V lost 2 bases, and 14 bases had no gene match. This CDR3 contains 18 residues. Germline CDR1 ENHRY, CDR2 SYGVKD. CDR3 loop: CAISEASGDRGGRETQYF. CDR3 nucleotide sequence: TGTGCCATCAGTGAGGCTAGCGGGGACCGAGGGGGCAGAGAGACCCAGTACTTC.

The chain is built from TRBV5-1 and TRBJ2-1; a possible D gene is TRBD1 (5 bases). Germline loops: CDR1 SGHRS, CDR2 YFSETQ. There are 14 residues in the CDR3. Trimming cost V 4 bases and J 10 bases, with 18 bases left between them. The CDR3 DNA reads as TGCGCCAGCAGCCAACTCGGTAGGGGCGGCGAGCAGTTCTTC. This codes for CASSQLGRGGEQFF.

V usage is TRBV6-5 and J usage is TRBJ2-5; D perhaps matches TRBD2 (5 bases). Deletions cut 6 bases from V and 5 bases from J, with 13 bases between. The CDR3 runs 13 residues. The germline gives CDR1 MNHEY, CDR2 SVGAGI. CDR3 DNA sequence: TGTGCCAGCAGGGGGTCGGGGATTGAGACCCAGTACTTC. Protein product: CASRGSGIETQYF.

Only a few counts were recorded for this clone. V gene TRBV4-1 combines with J gene TRBJ2-2; TRBD2 matches at 14 bases. CDR1 and CDR2 from the germline V gene are MGHRA and YSYEKL. Losses at the gene ends were 6 bases for V and 2 bases for J; bases not matched to a gene: 5. The CDR3 is 17 amino acids. CDR3 region: CASRVGLAGGNTGELFF. The CDR3 DNA reads TGCGCCAGCAGAGTCGGACTAGCGGGAGGTAACACCGGGGAGCTGTTTTTT.

J is TRBJ2-3 and V is TRBV11-3; 13 bases map to TRBD2. CDR1 is SGHNT and CDR2 is YENEEA in the germline V gene. The length of the CDR3 is 20 residues. Trimming cost V 2 bases and J 0 bases; bases outside gene matches: 11. The CDR3 is CASSLPLGGLAGTSTDTQYF. The CDR3 DNA is TGTGCCAGCAGCTTACCCCTTGGGGGACTAGCGGGGACTAGCACAGATACGCAGTATTTT.